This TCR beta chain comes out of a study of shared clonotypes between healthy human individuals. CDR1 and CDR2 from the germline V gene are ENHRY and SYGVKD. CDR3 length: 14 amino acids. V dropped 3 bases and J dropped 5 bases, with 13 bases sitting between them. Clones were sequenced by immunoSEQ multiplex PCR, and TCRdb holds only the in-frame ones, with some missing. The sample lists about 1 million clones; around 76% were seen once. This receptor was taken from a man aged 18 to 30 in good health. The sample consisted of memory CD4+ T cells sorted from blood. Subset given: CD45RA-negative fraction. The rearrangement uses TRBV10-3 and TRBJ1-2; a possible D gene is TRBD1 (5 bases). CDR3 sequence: CAISDPVREYGYTF. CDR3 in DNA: TGTGCCATCAGTGATCCCGTCAGGGAATATGGCTACACCTTC.